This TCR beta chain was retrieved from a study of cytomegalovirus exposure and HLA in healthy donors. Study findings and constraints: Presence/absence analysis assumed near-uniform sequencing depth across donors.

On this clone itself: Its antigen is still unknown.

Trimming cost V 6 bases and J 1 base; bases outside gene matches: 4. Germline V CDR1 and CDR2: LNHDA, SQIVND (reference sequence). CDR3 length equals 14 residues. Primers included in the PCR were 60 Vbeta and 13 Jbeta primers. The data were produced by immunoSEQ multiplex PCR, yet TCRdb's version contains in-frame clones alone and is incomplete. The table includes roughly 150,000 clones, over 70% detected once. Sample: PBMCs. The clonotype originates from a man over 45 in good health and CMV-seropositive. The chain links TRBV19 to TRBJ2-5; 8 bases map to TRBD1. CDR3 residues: CASRRTGSQETQYF. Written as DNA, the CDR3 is TGTGCCAGTAGGAGGACAGGGAGCCAAGAGACCCAGTACTTC.